The sequence of this TCR beta chain was determined in a study of T cells in Graves' hyperthyroidism and ophthalmopathy. Whole-study findings and limits: Model predictions of ophthalmopathy came a median approximately 6 months before onset.

RNA transcripts yielded amplified TCR beta CDR3 regions. A set of HTBI primers served as the primers for a first-round RT-PCR of the TCR CDR3. MiXCR was run by TCRdb on the multiplex PCR reads, yielding one entry per CDR3 protein. The table records around 530,000 distinct CDR3 sequences, about a sixth of them present only once. Germline CDR1 reads MDHEN; CDR2 reads SYDVKM. Between the trimmed V and J ends, which lost 5 bases and 10 bases, there was a span of 22 bases. This CDR3 has 15 residues. This clonotype was observed at least ten times. The antigen remains unidentified. Lactation, pregnancy, other autoimmune disease or uncontrolled infection excluded patients. The source of the PBMCs was 8 to 10 ml of fresh peripheral blood.

The clonotype comes from a woman aged 18-29 years with Graves' ophthalmopathy. Sequenced input: blood. The chain uses TRBV28 and TRBJ2-3, with D perhaps TRBD1 or TRBD2 (6 bases each). This CDR3 reads CASSRSGAVTDPQYF. CDR3 nucleotides: TGTGCCAGCAGTAGGTCGGGGGCGGTTACGGATCCGCAGTATTTT. The full variable domain, rest sourced from reference TRBV28 and TRBJ2-3, is DVKVTQSSRYLVKRTGEKVFLECVQDMDHENMFWYRQDPGLGLRLIYFSYDVKMKEKGDIPEGYSVSREKKERFSLILESASTNQTSMYLCASSRSGAVTDPQYFGPGTRLTVL.